The 6 T cell receptor beta chains given below trace back to one sample, sequenced in a study of blood T cells in healthy people across ages. Alongside a J-beta primer mix, a sample-barcoded 5' primer served in a second PCR lasting 7 to 11 cycles. In TCRdb, the 5' RACE reads were re-called with MiXCR into one record per CDR3 protein. The table records about 970,000 distinct CDR3 sequences, roughly 47% of them present only once. Specimen: blood. The origin of the receptors is a woman aged 55-69 years in good health.

This chain links TRBV24-1 with TRBJ2-5, with 8 bases matching TRBD1. This CDR3 has 16 residues. Germline lookup yields CDR1 KGHDR and CDR2 SFDVKD. Unmatched junction bases numbered 5, after V lost 2 bases and J lost 1 base. The CDR3 sequence is CATSDSTGTGQETQYF. The CDR3 nucleotides are TGTGCCACCAGTGATTCGACCGGGACAGGCCAAGAGACCCAGTACTTC.

The CDR3 loop is CASRQDTGVGYTF. For the CDR3, the DNA is TGTGCCAGCAGGCAAGATACAGGGGTCGGCTACACCTTC. The chain couples TRBV28 to TRBJ1-2; the match to TRBD1 covers 7 bases. The V gene's germline CDR1 is MDHEN and CDR2 SYDVKM. V lost 6 bases to trimming and J lost 8 bases; unmatched junction nucleotides: 9. This CDR3 region has 13 residues.

CDR3 sequence (DNA): TGTGCCAGCAGCCAATTCTCAGGGGGCGCCTATGGCTACACCTTC. Amino acid sequence: CASSQFSGGAYGYTF. This sequence joins TRBV3-1 and TRBJ1-2; 8 nucleotides line up with TRBD1. The V gene end was trimmed by 2 bases and the J gene end by 4 bases; junction bases not matched to a gene: 6. Germline CDR1 is LGHDT and CDR2 is YNNKEL (reference sequence). There are 15 residues in the CDR3.

The J gene is TRBJ2-7, the V gene TRBV6-5, with TRBD1 matching over 9 bases. Trimming at V came to 5 bases and at J to 4 bases, leaving 9 bases not matched to a gene. CDR1 and CDR2 from the germline V gene are MNHEY and SVGAGI. The CDR3 consists of 15 residues. CDR3 DNA sequence: TGTGCCAGCAGTAAACCGAACAGGGGGCGATACGAGCAGTACTTC. Translated: CASSKPNRGRYEQYF.

This sequence joins TRBV28 and TRBJ2-4; D remains unclear. The J call may be faulty, since TRBJ2-7 better matches the DNA end. This CDR3 comprises 17 residues. Germline V gives CDR1 MDHEN, CDR2 SYDVKM. CDR3 sequence reads: CASNPKLRAGRNYEQYF. The CDR3 region has the DNA TGTGCCAGCAATCCGAAACTACGAGCAGGCCGAAACTACGAGCAGTACTTC.

The chain is built from TRBV7-2 and TRBJ2-3; 7 bases are shared with TRBD1. There are 15 residues in the CDR3. Trimming cost V 4 bases and J 0 bases; bases outside gene matches: 4. The germline gives CDR1 SGHTA, CDR2 FQGNSA. The CDR3 DNA sequence: TGTGCCAGCAGCTCACAGGGGTACAGCACAGATACGCAGTATTTT. It is translated as CASSSQGYSTDTQYF.